Below, one TCR beta chain is given with its context. Its antigen is still unknown. These data come from a study of T-cell memory formation after mild COVID-19. Across the study: Largely donor-specific sequence clusters came from two donors. Findings and limits, study-wide: Memory cells collected pre-infection included some clones that later responded, suggesting cross-reactive memory joined. Most CD4+ clones that shrank were in CM and EM, while CD8+ ones turned up in EMRA.

CDR1 is ENHRY and CDR2 is SYGVKD in the germline V gene. Trimming cost V 6 bases and J 1 base, with 15 bases left between them. The CDR3 is 15 residues long. 5'RACE with constant-segment primers yielded barcoded, UMI-tagged TCR alpha and TCR beta cDNA libraries. TCRdb fed the 5' RACE reads into MiXCR, producing one record per CDR3 protein. The sample gives 430,000 or so distinct CDR3 sequences, approximately 25% of which show up once; under 15% is in the top ten. The V gene is TRBV10-3, the J gene TRBJ1-1; weak D call: TRBD1 (6 bases). This TCR derives from an adult woman who had mild COVID-19 (a few samples of this study predate the infection). Cell type and time point are not known. Input material: PBMCs or a T cell subset sorted from them (not recorded which). Written as DNA, the CDR3 is TGTGCCATCAGCGAAAGAGGGGGACCGAACACTGAAGCTTTCTTT. Its protein is CAISERGGPNTEAFF.